This is a list of T cell receptor beta chains from one sample in a study of Graves' ophthalmopathy and Graves' hyperthyroidism. TCRdb reanalysed the multiplex PCR reads using MiXCR and keeps one entry per CDR3 protein. The sample has a few hundred thousand distinct CDR3 sequences; roughly 15% are singletons. Sequenced: peripheral blood. The receptors come from an adult woman with stable Graves' hyperthyroidism. CDR3s include the opening cysteine and the closing phenylalanine or tryptophan. The order of the fields is CDR3 DNA, CDR3 protein, clone size, V gene, J gene, CDR3 length, D gene. A D gene is named only where the DNA matches it firmly. For some rows the clone size is stated as once, few or many, or as a class when expanded; others skip it.

CDR3 DNA: TGTGCCTGGAGGAGAGTTAGCTCCTACGAGCAGTACTTC; CDR3 protein: CAWRRVSSYEQYF; clone size: .; V gene: TRBV30; J gene: TRBJ2-7; CDR3 length: 13; D gene: .
CDR3 DNA: TGTGCCAGCAGCTTACAGGGCCCGCCTGAAGCTTTCTTT; CDR3 protein: CASSLQGPPEAFF; clone size: many; V gene: TRBV7-6; J gene: TRBJ1-1; CDR3 length: 13; D gene: .
CDR3 DNA: TGTGCCAGCAGCGGCCGGGACAGGGGGCAGACTGAAGCTTTCTTT; CDR3 protein: CASSGRDRGQTEAFF; clone size: many; V gene: TRBV7-9; J gene: TRBJ1-1; CDR3 length: 15; D gene: TRBD1
CDR3 DNA: TGTGCCAGCTCGAAACAGGGGAACCGATACGAGCAGTACTTC; CDR3 protein: CASSKQGNRYEQYF; clone size: many; V gene: TRBV18; J gene: TRBJ2-7; CDR3 length: 14; D gene: TRBD1
CDR3 DNA: TGTGCCAGTAGTATAACATATGAAACCTACGAGCAGTACTTC; CDR3 protein: CASSITYETYEQYF; clone size: .; V gene: TRBV19; J gene: TRBJ2-7; CDR3 length: 14; D gene: .
CDR3 DNA: TGTGCCAGCAGACGTATCCGGGACGGAGATCAGCCCCAGCATTTT; CDR3 protein: CASRRIRDGDQPQHF; clone size: .; V gene: TRBV6-1; J gene: TRBJ1-5; CDR3 length: 15; D gene: .
CDR3 DNA: TGCGCCAGCAGCCAAGATCAGGGACAGGGCCCGATTAACTATGGCTACACCTTC; CDR3 protein: CASSQDQGQGPINYGYTF; clone size: many; V gene: TRBV4-1; J gene: TRBJ1-2; CDR3 length: 18; D gene: TRBD1
CDR3 DNA: TGTGCCAGCAGCTACTTGGACAGTGATAATTCACCCCTCCACTTT; CDR3 protein: CASSYLDSDNSPLHF; clone size: many; V gene: TRBV28; J gene: TRBJ1-6; CDR3 length: 15; D gene: .
CDR3 DNA: TGTGCCAGCAGTCGACAGGTTTTCGGGCCCCAGCATTTT; CDR3 protein: CASSRQVFGPQHF; clone size: once; V gene: TRBV12-3/TRBV12-4; J gene: TRBJ1-5; CDR3 length: 13; D gene: .
CDR3 DNA: TGTGCCAGCCCTCTGGGGACTAGTATCCCCGGGGAGCTGTTTTTT; CDR3 protein: CASPLGTSIPGELFF; clone size: many; V gene: TRBV6-1; J gene: TRBJ2-2; CDR3 length: 15; D gene: TRBD2
CDR3 DNA: TGTGCTAGTGGTTCAGGACAGGGATCGACCGGGGAGCTGTTTTTT; CDR3 protein: CASGSGQGSTGELFF; clone size: many; V gene: TRBV12-5; J gene: TRBJ2-2; CDR3 length: 15; D gene: TRBD1
CDR3 DNA: TGTGCCAGCAGTTTCCCCCAGAGAATGGAGACCCAGTACTTC; CDR3 protein: CASSFPQRMETQYF; clone size: many; V gene: TRBV27; J gene: TRBJ2-5; CDR3 length: 14; D gene: .
CDR3 DNA: TGCAGTGCTAGGGACGGACAGGGGGACTACGAGCAGTACTTC; CDR3 protein: CSARDGQGDYEQYF; clone size: many; V gene: TRBV20-1; J gene: TRBJ2-7; CDR3 length: 14; D gene: TRBD1
CDR3 DNA: TGCGCCAGCAGCCACCCTTGGACAGTTGGAAACACCATATATTTT; CDR3 protein: CASSHPWTVGNTIYF; clone size: .; V gene: TRBV4-3; J gene: TRBJ1-3; CDR3 length: 15; D gene: .
CDR3 DNA: TGTGCCACACATCTACGCTCTGGAAACACCATATATTTT; CDR3 protein: CATHLRSGNTIYF; clone size: .; V gene: TRBV7-2; J gene: TRBJ1-3; CDR3 length: 13; D gene: .
CDR3 DNA: TGCAGTGCTAGACACCCTAAAACGACTAACTATGGCTACACCTTC; CDR3 protein: CSARHPKTTNYGYTF; clone size: .; V gene: TRBV20-1; J gene: TRBJ1-2; CDR3 length: 15; D gene: .
CDR3 DNA: TGCAGCGTTGACCCGCGCCACAATGATAATGGCTACACCTTC; CDR3 protein: CSVDPRHNDNGYTF; clone size: many; V gene: TRBV29-1; J gene: TRBJ1-2; CDR3 length: 14; D gene: .
CDR3 DNA: TGCAGTGCTAGAGTTCGGGGCTGGTGGAACACTGAAGCTTTCTTT; CDR3 protein: CSARVRGWWNTEAFF; clone size: few; V gene: TRBV20-1; J gene: TRBJ1-1; CDR3 length: 15; D gene: .
CDR3 DNA: TGTGCCAGTAGTGAACGTTCTGGAAACACCATATATTTT; CDR3 protein: CASSERSGNTIYF; clone size: many; V gene: TRBV19; J gene: TRBJ1-3; CDR3 length: 13; D gene: .
CDR3 DNA: TGTGCCAGCAGCTCCTTCTTGCGGAACGAGACCCAGTACTTC; CDR3 protein: CASSSFLRNETQYF; clone size: .; V gene: TRBV7-6; J gene: TRBJ2-5; CDR3 length: 14; D gene: .
CDR3 DNA: TGTGCCAGCGGTGGGCTTGCTGAAGCTTTCTTT; CDR3 protein: CASGGLAEAFF; clone size: many; V gene: TRBV13; J gene: TRBJ1-1; CDR3 length: 11; D gene: .
CDR3 DNA: TGTGCCAGTAGTATAACGGGATTTTACACAGATACGCAGTATTTT; CDR3 protein: CASSITGFYTDTQYF; clone size: many; V gene: TRBV19; J gene: TRBJ2-3; CDR3 length: 15; D gene: .
CDR3 DNA: TGTGCCACCAGCAGAGACCCGATACAGGGGGCGTTTGATCAGCCCCAGCATTTT; CDR3 protein: CATSRDPIQGAFDQPQHF; clone size: many; V gene: TRBV15; J gene: TRBJ1-5; CDR3 length: 18; D gene: TRBD1
CDR3 DNA: TGTGCCAGCAGGACGCGGTCCTACGAGCAGTACTTC; CDR3 protein: CASRTRSYEQYF; clone size: many; V gene: TRBV27; J gene: TRBJ2-7; CDR3 length: 12; D gene: .
CDR3 DNA: TGTGCCAGTAGTAGGCAGGGGGCAGGCAATCAGCCCCAGCATTTT; CDR3 protein: CASSRQGAGNQPQHF; clone size: many; V gene: TRBV19; J gene: TRBJ1-5; CDR3 length: 15; D gene: TRBD1
CDR3 DNA: TGTGCCAGCAGTGCCAGGTTGGAACCCCAGCATTTT; CDR3 protein: CASSARLEPQHF; clone size: many; V gene: TRBV6-1; J gene: TRBJ1-5; CDR3 length: 12; D gene: .
CDR3 DNA: TGTGCCACCAGTGATTCCGGGACCCAAGAGACCCAGTACTTC; CDR3 protein: CATSDSGTQETQYF; clone size: many; V gene: TRBV24-1; J gene: TRBJ2-5; CDR3 length: 14; D gene: .
CDR3 DNA: TGTGCCAGCAGCCCCCCGGGACAGGGAAGTACCGGGGAGCTGTTTTTT; CDR3 protein: CASSPPGQGSTGELFF; clone size: many; V gene: TRBV13; J gene: TRBJ2-2; CDR3 length: 16; D gene: TRBD1
CDR3 DNA: TGCGCCAGCAGCCAAGGAGGGTACACTGAAGCTTTCTTT; CDR3 protein: CASSQGGYTEAFF; clone size: many; V gene: TRBV4-1; J gene: TRBJ1-1; CDR3 length: 13; D gene: .
CDR3 DNA: TGTGCCAGCAGTTTATGGCCTACTAATCAGCCCCAGCATTTT; CDR3 protein: CASSLWPTNQPQHF; clone size: many; V gene: TRBV28; J gene: TRBJ1-5; CDR3 length: 14; D gene: .
CDR3 DNA: TGTGCCAGCAGTTTAGCGGTTCTAGCCAAAAACATTCAGTACTTC; CDR3 protein: CASSLAVLAKNIQYF; clone size: many; V gene: TRBV28; J gene: TRBJ2-4; CDR3 length: 15; D gene: .
CDR3 DNA: TGTGCCAGTAGTATCGGGGGGGACACCGGGGAGCTGTTTTTT; CDR3 protein: CASSIGGDTGELFF; clone size: many; V gene: TRBV19; J gene: TRBJ2-2; CDR3 length: 14; D gene: TRBD2
CDR3 DNA: TGCGCCAGCAGCTTGGCCGGGACAGGGGCCTACGAGCAGTACTTC; CDR3 protein: CASSLAGTGAYEQYF; clone size: many; V gene: TRBV7-9; J gene: TRBJ2-7; CDR3 length: 15; D gene: TRBD1
CDR3 DNA: TGTGCCAGCAGCTTAGATGGCCTAGCGGGACCCGGGGAGCTGTTTTTT; CDR3 protein: CASSLDGLAGPGELFF; clone size: many; V gene: TRBV11-2; J gene: TRBJ2-2; CDR3 length: 16; D gene: TRBD2
CDR3 DNA: TGTGCCAGCAGTTTGGGTGACAGGGCTAGCAATCAGCCCCAGCATTTT; CDR3 protein: CASSLGDRASNQPQHF; clone size: many; V gene: TRBV28; J gene: TRBJ1-5; CDR3 length: 16; D gene: TRBD1
CDR3 DNA: TGCGCCAGCAGCCAAGAATGGGGGGCGGGTAATTCACCCCTCCACTTT; CDR3 protein: CASSQEWGAGNSPLHF; clone size: few; V gene: TRBV4-3; J gene: TRBJ1-6; CDR3 length: 16; D gene: .
CDR3 DNA: TGCAGTGCTAGACCTGGACAGGGTACGGGAAACACCATATATTTT; CDR3 protein: CSARPGQGTGNTIYF; clone size: many; V gene: TRBV20-1; J gene: TRBJ1-3; CDR3 length: 15; D gene: TRBD1
CDR3 DNA: TGTGCCAGCAGGGAGGGGTTTAGTGAAGCTTTCTTT; CDR3 protein: CASREGFSEAFF; clone size: many; V gene: TRBV6-1; J gene: TRBJ1-1; CDR3 length: 12; D gene: .
CDR3 DNA: TGTGCCAGCAGCCCCACAGATAACACTGAAGCTTTCTTT; CDR3 protein: CASSPTDNTEAFF; clone size: many; V gene: TRBV7-2; J gene: TRBJ1-1; CDR3 length: 13; D gene: .
CDR3 DNA: TGTGCCAGTCGGGGCGGGAATGAGCAGTTCTTC; CDR3 protein: CASRGGNEQFF; clone size: many; V gene: TRBV19; J gene: TRBJ2-1; CDR3 length: 11; D gene: .
CDR3 DNA: TGTGCCAGCAGACCCGGTCCGGGACGGCTGTACCAAGAGACCCAGTACTTC; CDR3 protein: CASRPGPGRLYQETQYF; clone size: many; V gene: TRBV7-2; J gene: TRBJ2-5; CDR3 length: 17; D gene: .
CDR3 DNA: TGTGCCAGCAGTCGCTCTCGGGTCTCCCTGTACGAGCAGTACTTC; CDR3 protein: CASSRSRVSLYEQYF; clone size: many; V gene: TRBV27; J gene: TRBJ2-7; CDR3 length: 15; D gene: .
CDR3 DNA: TGTGCCAGCAGGGAGGGGGGAGATCAGCCCCAGCATTTT; CDR3 protein: CASREGGDQPQHF; clone size: many; V gene: TRBV28; J gene: TRBJ1-5; CDR3 length: 13; D gene: .
CDR3 DNA: TGCAGCGTTGAATCCCGCCGGACAGGGACGGGTAACACTGAAGCTTTCTTT; CDR3 protein: CSVESRRTGTGNTEAFF; clone size: many; V gene: TRBV29-1; J gene: TRBJ1-1; CDR3 length: 17; D gene: TRBD1
CDR3 DNA: TGTGCTAGTGGTTTGAAGTCCTCGCCCCTGGTGGGCGAGCAGTACTTC; CDR3 protein: CASGLKSSPLVGEQYF; clone size: many; V gene: TRBV12-5; J gene: TRBJ2-7; CDR3 length: 16; D gene: .
CDR3 DNA: TGTGCCAGCAGTGGGGACAGGTCCTACGAGCAGTACTTC; CDR3 protein: CASSGDRSYEQYF; clone size: many; V gene: TRBV7-2; J gene: TRBJ2-7; CDR3 length: 13; D gene: TRBD1
CDR3 DNA: TGTGCCAGCAGTTTCAGCGAGGTTCAGCCCCAGCATTTT; CDR3 protein: CASSFSEVQPQHF; clone size: many; V gene: TRBV28; J gene: TRBJ1-5; CDR3 length: 13; D gene: .